The next 11 T cell receptor beta chains were all read from a single sample in a study of OX40 agonist ivuxolimab in advanced cancers. Here immunoSEQ multiplex PCR was the method, and the copy in TCRdb shows in-frame clones only, minus some. The sample has around 84,000 clones, under 90% seen once. Sequencing used CD4+ or CD8+ T cells sorted from blood, obtained in a trial of the OX40 agonist ivuxolimab. The receptors come from an adult with an advanced solid tumor such as melanoma, head and neck, liver or kidney cancer.

This chain connects TRBV4-3 to TRBJ2-2; 12 nucleotides align to TRBD2. V shed 4 bases and J 4 bases; nucleotides not matched to a gene: 7. CDR3 length: 17 residues. The germline V gene has CDR1 LGHNA and CDR2 YSLEER. The CDR3: CASSRGTTSGSTGELFF. CDR3 in DNA: TGCGCCAGCAGCCGCGGGACGACTAGCGGGAGCACCGGGGAGCTGTTTTTT.

V gene TRBV19 combines with J gene TRBJ1-4; D is perhaps TRBD1 (5 bases). The V end lost 7 bases, the J end lost 4 bases, and 13 bases lay between the germline ends. Per the germline V gene, CDR1 is LNHDA and CDR2 is SQIVND (reference sequence). This CDR3 spans 14 amino acids. The CDR3 is CASNKGLFNEKLFF. The CDR3 region has the DNA TGTGCCAGTAACAAGGGACTGTTTAATGAAAAACTGTTTTTT.

The chain joins TRBV10-3 to TRBJ1-1; no clear D gene. Trimming pared 10 bases from V and 0 bases from J, leaving 18 bases between. The CDR3 has 15 amino acids. Germline V gene sequence: CDR1 ENHRY, CDR2 SYGVKD. As DNA, the CDR3 is TGTGCCACCCATACGGCTAATAAAATGAACACTGAAGCTTTCTTT. It specifies CATHTANKMNTEAFF.

This chain joins TRBV6-1 and TRBJ2-1, with a weak D call TRBD1 (6 bases). Germline V gene lookup returns CDR1 MNHNS and CDR2 SASEGT. The CDR3 length is 14 residues. V was clipped by 2 bases and J by 4 bases, with 9 bases between them. CDR3 loop: CASSEIQGYNEQFF. The CDR3 bases are TGTGCCAGCAGTGAAATACAGGGATACAATGAGCAGTTCTTC.

The J gene is TRBJ1-1, the V gene TRBV5-1; D remains unclear. Germline lookup yields CDR1 SGHRS and CDR2 YFSETQ. The ends were cut back, 5 bases at V and 0 bases at J, with 8 bases in the middle. The CDR3 length is 13 residues. The CDR3 spells CASRTQLNTEAFF. CDR3 DNA: TGCGCCAGCAGAACCCAATTGAACACTGAAGCTTTCTTT.

The rearrangement uses TRBV6-1 and TRBJ2-1; perhaps D is TRBD1 or TRBD2 (6 bases each). Germline CDR1 MNHNS, CDR2 SASEGT. V was clipped by 8 bases and J by 4 bases, with 18 bases between them. This CDR3 contains 15 residues. The CDR3: CASLEWGARYNEQFF. DNA for the CDR3: TGTGCCAGCCTCGAGTGGGGGGCACGGTACAATGAGCAGTTCTTC.

V usage is TRBV28 and J usage is TRBJ2-7; 8 positions agree with TRBD1. The CDR3 runs to 15 residues. CDR1 is MDHEN, CDR2 SYDVKM, per germline. V was clipped by 6 bases and J by 2 bases; unmatched bases: 9. CDR3 nucleotides: TGTGCCAGCAGCAGACGACAGGGGAGGCCCTACGAGCAGTACTTC. Residues: CASSRRQGRPYEQYF.

This rearrangement joins TRBV28 to TRBJ2-1; TRBD2 matches 7 bases. V trimming: 7 bases; J trimming: 0 bases; junction bases outside the gene matches: 12. Germline V CDR1 and CDR2: MDHEN, SYDVKM. This CDR3 region has 17 residues. CDR3 DNA: TGTGCCAGCAAAAATGGCAAGGGGAGGGGCTCCTACAATGAGCAGTTCTTC. This codes for CASKNGKGRGSYNEQFF.

The chain couples TRBV7-2 to TRBJ1-5; TRBD1 agrees at 9 bases. Germline values: CDR1 SGHTA, CDR2 FQGNSA. This CDR3 is 16 amino acids long. V dropped 1 base and J dropped 7; count of bases not matched to a gene: 8. The CDR3 loop reads CASSLDRGRNGQPQHF. CDR3 in DNA: TGTGCCAGCAGCTTAGACAGGGGGCGAAACGGGCAGCCCCAGCATTTT. The full variable domain, completed using reference TRBV7-2 and TRBJ1-5, is GAGVSQSPSNKVTEKGKDVELRCDPISGHTALYWYRQSLGQGLEFLIYFQGNSAPDKSGLPSDRFSAERTGGSVSTLTIQRTQQEDSAVYLCASSLDRGRNGQPQHFGDGTRLSIL.

This chain links TRBV11-3 with TRBJ2-5; a possible D gene is TRBD2 (6 bases). Germline V gene lookup returns CDR1 SGHNT and CDR2 YENEEA. Trimming left V 3 bases short and J 2 bases short, with 10 bases between. The CDR3 loop spans 14 amino acids. The CDR3 region has the DNA TGTGCCAGCAGCTTCTCGGGGAGGCAAGAGACCCAGTACTTC. Its translation is CASSFSGRQETQYF. Complete variable domain (other parts from reference TRBV11-3 and TRBJ2-5): EAGVVQSPRYKIIEKKQPVAFWCNPISGHNTLYWYLQNLGQGPELLIRYENEEAVDDSQLPKDRFSAERLKGVDSTLKIQPAELGDSAVYLCASSFSGRQETQYFGPGTRLLVL.

This rearrangement joins TRBV28 to TRBJ1-5; the match to TRBD1 covers 7 bases. Germline CDR1 is MDHEN and CDR2 is SYDVKM. The V gene end was trimmed by 6 bases and the J gene end by 2 bases; junction bases not matched to a gene: 1. The CDR3 loop spans 13 amino acids. The DNA of the CDR3 is TGTGCCAGCAGCGACAGGGGCAATCAGCCCCAGCATTTT. Its translation: CASSDRGNQPQHF.